This T cell receptor (beta chain) was found in a study of blood T cell repertoires in COVID-19. Turning to the study itself: Acute and convalescent COVID-19 specimens originated in the United States, Italy and Spain. Nucleic acid was either cDNA or gDNA, and it came from T cells, B-cell-depleted T cells, or PBMCs.

V was pared by 0 bases and J by 3 bases, with 4 bases of the junction left unmatched. CDR1 and CDR2 from the germline V gene are MGHRA and YSYEKL. The CDR3 totals 16 residues. Per the original data handling: Estimated nucleated cell counts came from reference gene primer amplification. Using immunoSEQ multiplex PCR, the repertoire was profiled, and TCRdb retains in-frame clones only, with some absent. V and J calls and clone size follow that table, whereas D and trimming were derived from the DNA. Of 120,000 or so clones listed, 74% are singletons. The sequence was obtained from a man between 60 and 75 years old with acute or convalescent COVID-19. V usage is TRBV4-1 and J usage is TRBJ2-7, with 11 positions matching TRBD2. The material sequenced was peripheral blood. The CDR3 DNA follows: TGCGCCAGCAGCCAAGATTTACTAGCGGGAGACTACGAGCAGTACTTC. It is translated as CASSQDLLAGDYEQYF.